Presented here are 29 T cell receptor beta chains from one specimen sequenced in a study of control samples from healthy donors and cancer patients. Clones were read by immunoSEQ multiplex PCR, and TCRdb kept only the in-frame ones, dropping some. The sample holds over 150,000 clones, around 94% seen once. Sequenced material: blood. Source of these receptors: a man aged 30-40 years in good health.

The chain combines TRBV7-9 with TRBJ2-1, with D perhaps TRBD2 (5 bases). This CDR3 has 12 residues. Per germline, CDR1 SEHNR and CDR2 FQNEAQ (reference sequence). The ends were cut back, 4 bases at V and 8 bases at J, with 9 bases in the middle. CDR3 in amino acids: CASSYPGYEQFF. In nucleotides, the CDR3 is TGTGCCAGCAGCTACCCGGGGTATGAGCAGTTCTTC.

CDR3 in amino acids: CASSEASRVRTDTQYF. CDR3 nucleotide sequence: TGTGCCAGCAGTGAGGCTAGTCGGGTTCGGACAGATACGCAGTATTTT. The V gene is TRBV27, the J gene TRBJ2-3; D gene unclear. The V end was cut by 5 bases, the J end by 3 bases, with 18 bases between. The CDR3 is 16 amino acids. Looked up from germline, CDR1 is MNHEY and CDR2 is SMNVEV (reference sequence).

The rearrangement links TRBV11-2 to TRBJ1-6; D is uncertain. The V and J ends lost 0 bases and 12 bases respectively, with 9 bases between them. Per germline, CDR1 SGHAT and CDR2 FQNNGV. The CDR3 totals 13 residues. This CDR3 reads CASSLDLLIPLHF. CDR3 sequence (DNA): TGTGCCAGCAGCTTAGATCTTCTTATACCCCTCCACTTT. Variable domain in full (rest from reference TRBV11-2 and TRBJ1-6): EAGVAQSPRYKIIEKRQSVAFWCNPISGHATLYWYQQILGQGPKLLIQFQNNGVVDDSQLPKDRFSAERLKGVDSTLKIQPAKLEDSAVYLCASSLDLLIPLHFGNGTRLTVT.

J is TRBJ2-7 and V is TRBV6-2 or TRBV6-3, with D possibly called TRBD1 or TRBD2 (6 bases each). The CDR3 spans 14 residues. Trimming took off 6 bases at V and 0 bases at J, with 12 bases between the two ends. In germline, CDR1 is MNHEY, CDR2 SVGEGT. For the CDR3, the DNA is TGTGCCAGCAGCGGAGGGGGATTCTCCTACGAGCAGTACTTC. Translation: CASSGGGFSYEQYF.

The chain links TRBV13 to TRBJ1-1; D perhaps matches TRBD1 (6 bases). The CDR3 has 14 residues. V lost 3 bases and J lost 3, with 11 bases in between. Germline V gives CDR1 PRHDT, CDR2 FYEKMQ (reference sequence). In nucleotides, the CDR3 is TGTGCCAGCAGCTTCAGGGGCTGGGACACTGAAGCTTTCTTT. Translated, it gives CASSFRGWDTEAFF. Complete variable domain (other parts from reference TRBV13 and TRBJ1-1): AAGVIQSPRHLIKEKRETATLKCYPIPRHDTVYWYQQGPGQDPQFLISFYEKMQSDKGSIPDRFSAQQFSDYHSELNMSSLELGDSALYFCASSFRGWDTEAFFGQGTRLTVV.

The genes are TRBV28 and TRBJ1-4; unclear D gene. Deletions cut 5 bases from V and 8 bases from J, with 6 bases between. From germline, CDR1 is MDHEN and CDR2 SYDVKM. The CDR3 is made up of 11 amino acids. DNA of the CDR3: TGTGCCAGCAGTACATTAGAAAAACTGTTTTTT. It specifies CASSTLEKLFF.

V and J are TRBV5-8 and TRBJ1-1, with D possibly matching TRBD1 (6 bases). Per the germline V gene, CDR1 is SGHTS and CDR2 is YDEGEE. Trimming cost V 0 bases and J 1 base, with 10 bases left between them. The CDR3 sequence is 15 residues long. The CDR3 here is CASSLVGTKNTEAFF. The CDR3 DNA reads TGTGCCAGCAGCTTGGTTGGGACAAAGAACACTGAAGCTTTCTTT.

CDR3: CASSPRQVNSPLHF. CDR3 bases: TGTGCCAGCAGTCCCCGACAGGTTAATTCACCCCTCCACTTT. The chain employs TRBV2 and TRBJ1-6, with TRBD1 as a possible D gene (6 bases). Germline V gives CDR1 SNHLY, CDR2 FYNNEI. V lost 5 bases and J 6 bases, leaving 11 bases between the germline ends. This CDR3 has 14 amino acids.

The rearrangement links TRBV7-2 to TRBJ1-2; D might be TRBD1 (6 bases). The V and J ends lost 3 bases and 8 bases respectively, with 16 bases between them. This CDR3 comprises 14 residues. Germline assignment: CDR1 SGHTA and CDR2 FQGNSA. The chain's CDR3 is CASSFFTGTWGYTF. In nucleotides, the CDR3 is TGTGCCAGCAGCTTTTTTACAGGGACCTGGGGCTACACCTTC. The full variable domain, in which reference TRBV7-2 and TRBJ1-2 provide the parts outside the CDR3, is GAGVSQSPSNKVTEKGKDVELRCDPISGHTALYWYRQSLGQGLEFLIYFQGNSAPDKSGLPSDRFSAERTGGSVSTLTIQRTQQEDSAVYLCASSFFTGTWGYTFGSGTRLTVV.

V is TRBV19 and J is TRBJ1-2; possibly TRBD1 for D (6 bases). Germline V gene lookup returns CDR1 LNHDA and CDR2 SQIVND (reference sequence). V lost 3 bases, J lost 5 bases, and 13 bases lay in between. This CDR3 comprises 14 residues. The CDR3: CASSMGTGSYGYTF. The CDR3 DNA is TGTGCCAGTAGTATGGGCACAGGGAGTTATGGCTACACCTTC. The variable domain in full, completed from reference TRBV19 and TRBJ1-2, reads DGGITQSPKYLFRKEGQNVTLSCEQNLNHDAMYWYRQDPGQGLRLIYYSQIVNDFQKGDIAEGYSVSREKKESFPLTVTSAQKNPTAFYLCASSMGTGSYGYTFGSGTRLTVV.

The chain recombines TRBV6-4 with TRBJ2-1, with D possibly being TRBD1 or TRBD2 (6 bases each). CDR1 MRHNA and CDR2 SNTAGT come from the germline V gene. This CDR3 comprises 15 residues. Trimming cost V 3 bases and J 3 bases, with 12 bases left between them. The CDR3 loop reads CASSEGGLDYNEQFF. The CDR3 bases are TGTGCCAGCAGTGAAGGGGGGCTAGACTACAATGAGCAGTTCTTC.

Here the CDR3 DNA reads TGTGCCAGCAGCCCTGGGGGACTAGCGGACAGCACAGATACGCAGTATTTT. It is translated as CASSPGGLADSTDTQYF. The chain carries TRBV3-1 (or the pseudogene TRBV3-2) and TRBJ2-3; TRBD2 matches 11 bases. Per germline, CDR1 LGHDT and CDR2 YNNKEL (reference sequence). This CDR3 has 17 residues. Losses at the gene ends were 4 bases for V and 0 bases for J; bases not matched to a gene: 6.

The chain uses TRBV5-5 and TRBJ1-2; maybe TRBD1 (6 bases). Looked up from germline, CDR1 is SGHKS and CDR2 is YYEKEE (reference sequence). Trimming took off 4 bases at V and 8 bases at J, with 18 bases between the two ends. There are 14 residues in the CDR3. CDR3 nucleotide sequence: TGTGCCAGCAGCCTTCAGTTGGGGGCGCGAGGCTACACCTTC. This encodes CASSLQLGARGYTF.

This clone was observed once. This chain links TRBV7-9 with TRBJ1-1; D is unclear. The CDR3 covers 13 residues. V was trimmed by 7 bases and J by 4 bases, leaving 13 bases between them. The germline gives CDR1 SEHNR, CDR2 FQNEAQ (reference sequence). CDR3 DNA sequence: TGTGCCAGCACCGTCCAAGCGGGCACTGAAGCTTTCTTT. Amino acids: CASTVQAGTEAFF.

In DNA, the CDR3 is TGTGCCAGCAGCTTTACAGGGTTGGCCGGGGAGCTGTTTTTT. Translating gives CASSFTGLAGELFF. The chain is built from TRBV7-8 and TRBJ2-2, with a tentative D call TRBD1 (6 bases). This CDR3 region has 14 residues. V dropped 3 bases and J dropped 6 bases, with 11 bases sitting between them. CDR1 and CDR2 from the germline V gene are SGHVS and FQNEAQ.

The rearrangement joins TRBV6-6 to TRBJ1-1; D is uncertain. The CDR3 has 12 amino acids. Trimming removed 4 bases at V and 7 bases at J, with 10 bases between. Germline lookup yields CDR1 MNHNY and CDR2 SVGAGI (reference sequence). This CDR3 reads CASSLLLGEAFF. As DNA, the CDR3 is TGTGCCAGCAGTTTGCTCCTGGGTGAAGCTTTCTTT.

This clone was seen only a few times. V and J are TRBV6-4 and TRBJ1-1; unclear D gene. This CDR3 has 20 residues. V lost 0 bases and J lost 6, with 29 bases in between. Germline CDR1 MRHNA, CDR2 SNTAGT. The CDR3 DNA sequence: TGTGCCAGCAGTGACTCTCGGGATGAGGAGACGGCGGGAATCGTCTCTGAAGCTTTCTTT. Amino acids: CASSDSRDEETAGIVSEAFF.

The V call is TRBV9, the J call TRBJ1-2; D is uncertain. Looked up from germline, CDR1 is SGDLS and CDR2 is YYNGEE. CDR3 length: 13 residues. Trimming cost V 0 bases and J 2 bases, with 5 bases left between them. The CDR3 DNA sequence: TGTGCCAGCAGCGTAGGGCAGAACTATGGCTACACCTTC. This sequence encodes CASSVGQNYGYTF. The variable domain in full, completed from reference TRBV9 and TRBJ1-2, reads DSGVTQTPKHLITATGQRVTLRCSPRSGDLSVYWYQQSLDQGLQFLIQYYNGEERAKGNILERFSAQQFPDLHSELNLSSLELGDSALYFCASSVGQNYGYTFGSGTRLTVV.

The J gene is TRBJ1-6, the V gene TRBV14; unclear D gene. This CDR3 is 15 amino acids long. The V end was cut by 0 bases, the J end by 13 bases, with 16 bases between. The germline V gene has CDR1 SGHDN and CDR2 FVKESK. CDR3 DNA sequence: TGTGCCAGCAGCCAAGAGCCCGGGAGAACGGCGCCCCTCCACTTT. Its protein product is CASSQEPGRTAPLHF.

The chain has TRBV18 and TRBJ2-7, with a tentative D call TRBD2 (5 bases). CDR1 is KGHSH, CDR2 LQKENI, per germline. The V and J ends lost 2 bases and 5 bases respectively, with 10 bases between them. The CDR3 runs to 13 residues. The CDR3 coding sequence is TGTGCCAGCTCACCAGGGAGCCCCCACGAGCAGTACTTC. Its protein product is CASSPGSPHEQYF.

This chain uses TRBV18 with TRBJ2-1, with 7 bases identical to TRBD2. Unmatched junction bases numbered 5, after V lost 0 bases and J lost 6 bases. The germline gives CDR1 KGHSH, CDR2 LQKENI. This CDR3 is 15 amino acids long. The CDR3 nucleotides are TGTGCCAGCTCACCACCCACGGGGGGAACCAATGAGCAGTTCTTC. This gives the protein CASSPPTGGTNEQFF.

V is TRBV30 and J is TRBJ1-5; D might be TRBD1 (5 bases). The CDR3 is 12 amino acids. Per germline, CDR1 GTSNPN and CDR2 SVGIG (reference sequence). The V and J ends lost 0 bases and 11 bases respectively, with 11 bases between them. CDR3 sequence: CAWSVPGGAQHF. Written as DNA, the CDR3 is TGTGCCTGGAGTGTACCCGGGGGGGCCCAGCATTTT.

The rearrangement links TRBV20-1 to TRBJ1-5; the D is unclear. V shed 3 bases and J shed 0 bases, with 6 bases lying between them. The CDR3 runs 13 residues. Germline assignment: CDR1 DFQATT and CDR2 SNEGSKA (reference sequence). CDR3 amino acids: CSASGSSNQPQHF. The CDR3 coding sequence is TGCAGTGCTAGTGGGAGTAGCAATCAGCCCCAGCATTTT.

The chain employs TRBV6-6 and TRBJ1-1; TRBD1 matches 9 bases. Trimming removed 6 bases from V and 1 base from J; junction bases left unmatched: 6. CDR3 length: 15 residues. The V gene's germline CDR1 is MNHNY and CDR2 SVGAGI (reference sequence). This CDR3 is CASSQTGGENTEAFF. For the CDR3, the DNA is TGTGCCAGCAGCCAGACAGGGGGAGAGAACACTGAAGCTTTCTTT.

The chain employs TRBV6-5 and TRBJ2-6, with TRBD2 as a possible D gene (6 bases). This CDR3 has 15 amino acids. V lost 6 bases to trimming and J lost 4 bases, with 13 bases between them. Germline-derived CDR1 and CDR2 are MNHEY and SVGAGI. CDR3 loop: CASSSGGLGANVLTF. CDR3 sequence (DNA): TGTGCCAGCAGCTCTGGGGGGTTGGGGGCCAACGTCCTGACTTTC.

The chain couples TRBV7-9 to TRBJ1-3; TRBD1 is a possible D gene (6 bases). Germline loops: CDR1 SEHNR, CDR2 FQNEAQ (reference sequence). The CDR3 consists of 15 residues. The V gene lost 8 bases and the J gene lost 0 bases, with 14 bases spanning the gap. The CDR3 here is CASAQGLSSGNTIYF. CDR3 nucleotide sequence: TGTGCCAGCGCCCAGGGGTTAAGCTCTGGAAACACCATATATTTT.

This rearrangement joins TRBV2 to TRBJ2-7; TRBD1 matches at 9 bases. This CDR3 region has 14 residues. J lost 5 bases, V lost 5 bases, and 7 bases had no gene match. The germline CDR1 and CDR2 sequences are SNHLY and FYNNEI. The CDR3 coding sequence is TGTGCCAGCAGTCCACAGGGGGCGAGCGACGAGCAGTACTTC. Protein sequence: CASSPQGASDEQYF.

This sequence joins TRBV28 and TRBJ1-2; tentatively, D is TRBD1 (5 bases). The germline V gene has CDR1 MDHEN and CDR2 SYDVKM. CDR3 length: 16 residues. V was shortened by 4 bases and J by 5 bases, with 20 bases between the two germline ends. The CDR3 DNA sequence: TGTGCCAGCAGTTCTCCCCACGGGCAGGGAGTATATGGCTACACCTTC. Its protein product is CASSSPHGQGVYGYTF.

The chain joins TRBV5-4 to TRBJ1-3; no clear D. The CDR3 loop spans 17 amino acids. CDR1 is SGHNT and CDR2 is YYREEE in the germline V gene (reference sequence). V was clipped by 4 bases and J by 0 bases, with 17 bases between them. In DNA, the CDR3 is TGTGCCAGCAGCCAACCCTTCGGCAGCGACTCTGGAAACACCATATATTTT. It is translated as CASSQPFGSDSGNTIYF.